What follows are 6 T cell receptor beta chains derived from one specimen sequenced in a study of PD-L1 blockade in urothelial cancer listed by TCRdb under 2017. The label giving this sample's time point can be read as: pretreatment peripheral blood. The library was obtained by the immunoSEQ multiplex PCR assay. TCRdb stores this immuneACCESS table with in-frame sequences only. Part of the clones is absent; in the studies checked, under half of the shortfall reflects unresolved V genes, and no reason is known for the rest. For this sample there are about 52,000 clones; about three quarters appear just once. Roughly 4% of the sample comes from the top ten. The starting material was PBMCs, obtained around atezolizumab (anti-PD-L1) treatment. These receptors were taken from a man between 65 and 85 years old with urothelial cancer.

The V and J genes are TRBV18 and TRBJ2-7; D ambiguous. Germline CDR1 and CDR2: KGHSH and LQKENI. The CDR3 has 13 amino acids. Trimming took off 2 bases at V and 3 bases at J, with 8 bases between the two ends. CDR3 bases: TGTGCCAGCTCACCAGGGCTGGACTACGAGCAGTACTTC. This translates into CASSPGLDYEQYF.

The table lists this clone with a few counts. The chain recombines TRBV25-1 with TRBJ2-5; TRBD2 agrees at 12 bases. CDR3 length equals 15 residues. Germline loops: CDR1 MGHDK, CDR2 SYGVNS. V shed 2 bases, J shed 7 bases, and the junction held 5 bases outside the gene matches. The chain's CDR3 is CASSERGLAGGTQYF. The CDR3 DNA reads as TGTGCCAGCAGTGAAAGGGGACTAGCGGGCGGGACCCAGTACTTC.

CDR3 protein: CASRGQRLNGYTF. The DNA of the CDR3 is TGTGCCAGCAGAGGACAGAGGCTGAATGGCTACACCTTC. The chain recombines TRBV25-1 with TRBJ1-2, with D possibly TRBD1 on 6 matching bases. The CDR3 length is 13 residues. Trimming cost V 6 bases and J 6 bases, with 14 bases left between them. Germline V gene sequence: CDR1 MGHDK, CDR2 SYGVNS.

In its sample, this clone was seen once. V usage is TRBV6-1 and J usage is TRBJ2-5; the match to TRBD1 covers 8 bases. The CDR3 consists of 14 residues. V shed 7 bases and J 1 base; nucleotides not matched to a gene: 5. CDR1 is MNHNS, CDR2 SASEGT, per germline. The CDR3 nucleotides are TGTGCCAGCACTGCGACAGGGGCCCAAGAGACCCAGTACTTC. Amino acid sequence: CASTATGAQETQYF.

This sequence joins TRBV6-4 and TRBJ1-5; D is possibly TRBD1 (6 bases). This CDR3 contains 13 residues. Trimming took 3 bases from V and 6 from J, leaving 9 bases between them. Looked up from germline, CDR1 is MRHNA and CDR2 is SNTAGT. In nucleotides, the CDR3 is TGTGCCAGCAGTGAGATACAGGGTCAGCCCCAGCATTTT. It translates to CASSEIQGQPQHF.

The CDR3: CASSEAGQGYAPLHF. CDR3 in DNA: TGTGCCAGCAGTGAAGCGGGACAGGGCTATGCACCCCTCCACTTT. The chain links TRBV2 to TRBJ1-6; TRBD1 agrees at 9 bases. This CDR3 is 15 amino acids long. J gave up 11 bases and V 0 bases, and 5 bases lay outside the gene matches. Per the germline V gene, CDR1 is SNHLY and CDR2 is FYNNEI.